The clone carrying this T cell receptor beta chain was counted a few times. Its antigen is currently unknown. TCR alpha and TCR beta cDNA libraries with sample barcodes and UMIs came from 5'RACE using constant-segment primers. MiXCR was run by TCRdb on the 5' RACE reads, yielding one entry per CDR3 protein. The sample records 190,000 or so distinct CDR3 sequences, about a fifth being singletons. This specimen belongs to a study of T-cell memory formation after mild COVID-19. Whole-study results and caveats: Memory cells collected pre-infection included some clones that later responded, suggesting cross-reactive memory joined.

The CDR3 spans 14 residues. Germline CDR1 and CDR2: SEHNR and FQNEAQ (reference sequence). V was cut by 5 bases and J by 2 bases, with 13 bases left in between. The clonotype originates from an adult woman who had mild COVID-19 (a few samples of this study predate the infection). Cell type and time point are not known. This chain connects TRBV7-9 to TRBJ2-7; no clear D. The specimen sequenced was PBMCs or a T cell subset sorted from them (not recorded which). This CDR3 reads CASSARWKPYEQYF. CDR3 bases: TGTGCCAGCAGCGCCCGGTGGAAGCCCTACGAGCAGTACTTC.